This TCR beta chain came from a study of blood T cell repertoires in COVID-19 (dated by TCRdb to between 2020 and 2021). With regard to the full study: Collaborator samples came from the United States, Italy and Spain and covered acute and convalescent phases of COVID-19. The material from the prospective study consisted of cDNA or gDNA derived from T cells, B-cell-depleted T cells, or PBMCs. Subjects who had been exposed to COVID-19, were actively infected with it, or had recovered from it provided the deeply sampled blood TCRbeta repertoires that made up the dataset. The repertoires were made available in a free public database intended to serve as a resource for research on the immune response to SARS-CoV-2. Samples were obtained from the ongoing ImmuneRACE study (first 160 participants) and from over 1,000 subjects provided by 6 global collaborators. Sample metadata almost always included a de-identified subject ID, COVID-19 status, age in years and sex. Where available, HLA class I and class II types were taken from metadata supplied by the sample provider and were not determined by assay-based typing. Paper-wide results and their limitations: The quantity of clinical and demographic metadata differed by source and by participant and was supplied without curation.

From a lookup of the germline V gene, CDR1 and CDR2 are MNHEY and SVGAGI. The germline V end is reduced by 5 bases and the J end by 3 bases; junction bases left unmatched: 6. The CDR3 measures 15 amino acids from cysteine to phenylalanine. CDR3 DNA only is kept here, 45 bases in frame from base 1. Each collaborating institution followed its own protocols to collect whole blood in K2EDTA tubes. Collaborator samples were shipped for TCRbeta analysis as frozen whole blood, isolated PBMCs, or DNA extracted from either sample type. TCRbeta CDR3 regions were amplified from genomic DNA using the immunoSEQ Assay, a bias-controlled multiplex PCR. From the authors' description of their analysis: Nucleated cell counts per sample were estimated from amplification of reference gene primers within the assay. To quantify the absolute abundance of each unique TCRbeta CDR3 rearrangement, sequence reads were collapsed and filtered. For each sample, productive Simpson clonality was calculated by taking the square root of Simpson's diversity index across productive rearrangements. The table was pulled from immuneACCESS by TCRdb, which kept in-frame rearrangements only. Such tables lose some clones; where checked, under half of the loss comes from unresolved V genes, and the rest has no known cause. The DNA was the basis for D and trimming; V, J and clone size are from that table. For this sample there are around 130,000 clones; approximately 80% appear just once. Of the sample, around 1.9% falls within the top ten clones.

This clone was observed a single time. Its antigen has not been determined. Base qualities are not provided; no much larger clone lies one nucleotide away. The sample was peripheral blood. This chain is built from TRBV6-5 and TRBJ2-7; the central 11 bases match TRBD1. The receptor comes from a man between 65 and 85 years old with acute or convalescent COVID-19. The DNA reads TGTGCCAGCAGTCACGGCGGGACAGGGGGCTACGAGCAGTACTTC. This gives the protein CASSHGGTGGYEQYF.